This T cell receptor (beta chain) was sequenced in a study of T cells after yellow fever vaccination. Across the study: The fractions with low cell numbers were processed using SMART-Seq v4 Ultra Low Input. Study outcomes and limitations: Secondary responses were weaker yet peaked faster, day 5 versus 15. Booster sampling recovered most clones from primary vaccination (roughly 96% CD4, roughly 86% CD8).

The authors made TCR cDNA by 5'RACE template switching, adding a universal primer site and UMIs. TCRdb re-called the 5' RACE reads through MiXCR, storing one row per CDR3 protein. The repertoire includes more than 300,000 distinct CDR3 sequences, 6.8% of them detected once, and 18% sits in the top ten. In germline, CDR1 is LNHNV, CDR2 YYDKDF (reference sequence). The V end lost 2 bases, the J end lost 0 bases, and 10 bases lay between the germline ends. This CDR3 spans 16 amino acids. This clonotype was observed at least ten times. The antigen remains unidentified. Sequencing was performed on PBMCs, taken about 49 days after the first yellow fever vaccination. The rearrangement joins TRBV15 to TRBJ1-4; TRBD1 might be the D (6 bases). This sequence originates from a man aged 18 to 29 who received the YFV17D yellow fever vaccine. Here the CDR3 DNA reads TGTGCCACCAGCAGACAGGGGTCTGCAACTAATGAAAAACTGTTTTTT. The encoded protein is CATSRQGSATNEKLFF.